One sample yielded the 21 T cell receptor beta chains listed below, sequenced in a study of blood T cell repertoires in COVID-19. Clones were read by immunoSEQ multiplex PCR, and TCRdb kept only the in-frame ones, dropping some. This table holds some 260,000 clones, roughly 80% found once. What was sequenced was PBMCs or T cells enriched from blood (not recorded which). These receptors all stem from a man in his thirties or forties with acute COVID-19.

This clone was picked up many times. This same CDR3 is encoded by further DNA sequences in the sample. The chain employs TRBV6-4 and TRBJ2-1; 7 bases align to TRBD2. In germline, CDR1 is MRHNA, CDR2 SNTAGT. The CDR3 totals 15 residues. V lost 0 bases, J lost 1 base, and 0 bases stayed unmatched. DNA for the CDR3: TGTGCCAGCAGTGACTCAGCGGGGTCCTACAATGAGCAGTTCTTC. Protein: CASSDSAGSYNEQFF.

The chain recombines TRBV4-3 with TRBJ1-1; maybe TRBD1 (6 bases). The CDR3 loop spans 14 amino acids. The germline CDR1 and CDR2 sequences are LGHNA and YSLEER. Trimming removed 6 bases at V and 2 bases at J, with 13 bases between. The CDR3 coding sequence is TGCGCCAGCAGGCCAGGGGTTCTTAACACTGAAGCTTTCTTT. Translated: CASRPGVLNTEAFF.

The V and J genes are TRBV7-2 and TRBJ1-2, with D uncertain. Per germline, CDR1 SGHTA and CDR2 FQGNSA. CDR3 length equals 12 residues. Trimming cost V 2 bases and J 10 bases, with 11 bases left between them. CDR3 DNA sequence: TGTGCCAGCAGCTTACAGGCTGGATTCTACACCTTC. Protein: CASSLQAGFYTF.

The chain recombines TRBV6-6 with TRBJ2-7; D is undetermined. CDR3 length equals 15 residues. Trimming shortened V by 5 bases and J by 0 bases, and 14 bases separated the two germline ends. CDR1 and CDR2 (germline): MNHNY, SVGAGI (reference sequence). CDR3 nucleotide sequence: TGTGCCAGCAGTGCCCGACACGAAAGCTCCTACGAGCAGTACGTC. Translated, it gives CASSARHESSYEQYV.

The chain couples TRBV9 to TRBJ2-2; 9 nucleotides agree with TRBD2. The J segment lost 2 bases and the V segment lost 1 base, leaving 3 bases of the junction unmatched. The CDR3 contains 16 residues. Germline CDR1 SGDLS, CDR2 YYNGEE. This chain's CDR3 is CASSVQAGGNTGELFF. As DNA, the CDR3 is TGTGCCAGCAGCGTACAAGCGGGAGGTAACACCGGGGAGCTGTTTTTT.

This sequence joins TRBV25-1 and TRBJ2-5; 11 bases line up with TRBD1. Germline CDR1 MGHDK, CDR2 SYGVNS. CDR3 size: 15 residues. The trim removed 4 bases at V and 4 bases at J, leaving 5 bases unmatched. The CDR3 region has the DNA TGTGCCAGCAGTGGGGGACAGGGGGTCCGAGAGACCCAGTACTTC. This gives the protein CASSGGQGVRETQYF.

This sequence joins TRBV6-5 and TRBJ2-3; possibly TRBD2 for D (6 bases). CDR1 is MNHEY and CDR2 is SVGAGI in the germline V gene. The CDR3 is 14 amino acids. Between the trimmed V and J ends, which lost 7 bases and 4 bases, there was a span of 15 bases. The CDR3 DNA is TGTGCCAGCACAGCAGGGACTGGGCCAGATACGCAGTATTTT. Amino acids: CASTAGTGPDTQYF.

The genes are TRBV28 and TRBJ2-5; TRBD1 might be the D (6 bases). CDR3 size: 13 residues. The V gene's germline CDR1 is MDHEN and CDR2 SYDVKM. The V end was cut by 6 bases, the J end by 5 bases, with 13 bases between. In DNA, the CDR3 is TGTGCCAGCAGCACAACAGGGTTGGAGACCCAGTACTTC. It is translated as CASSTTGLETQYF.

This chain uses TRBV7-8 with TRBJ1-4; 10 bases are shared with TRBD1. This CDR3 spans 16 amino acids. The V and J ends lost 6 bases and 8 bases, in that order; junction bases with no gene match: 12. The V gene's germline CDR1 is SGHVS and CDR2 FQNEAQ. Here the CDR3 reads CASSEGTGVFDEKLFF. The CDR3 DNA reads TGTGCCAGCAGTGAAGGGACAGGGGTGTTTGACGAAAAACTGTTTTTT. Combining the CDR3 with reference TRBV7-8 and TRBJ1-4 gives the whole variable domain GAGVSQSPRYKVAKRGQDVALRCDPISGHVSLFWYQQALGQGPEFLTYFQNEAQLDKSGLPSDRFFAERPEGSVSTLKIQRTQQEDSAVYLCASSEGTGVFDEKLFFGSGTQLSVL.

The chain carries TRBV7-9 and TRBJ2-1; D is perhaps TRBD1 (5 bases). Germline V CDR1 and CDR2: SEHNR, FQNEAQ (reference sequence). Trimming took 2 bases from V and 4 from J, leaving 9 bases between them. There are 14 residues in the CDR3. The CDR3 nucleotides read TGTGCCAGCAGCTTAACCAGACAGTACAATGAGCAGTTCTTC. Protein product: CASSLTRQYNEQFF.

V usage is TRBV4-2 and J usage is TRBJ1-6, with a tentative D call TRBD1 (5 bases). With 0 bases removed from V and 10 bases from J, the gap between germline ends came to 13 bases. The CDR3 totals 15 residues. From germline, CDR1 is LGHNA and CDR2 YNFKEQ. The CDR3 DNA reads TGTGCCAGCAGCCAAGAGAAGGGGCTCGAATCACCCCTCCACTTT. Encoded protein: CASSQEKGLESPLHF.

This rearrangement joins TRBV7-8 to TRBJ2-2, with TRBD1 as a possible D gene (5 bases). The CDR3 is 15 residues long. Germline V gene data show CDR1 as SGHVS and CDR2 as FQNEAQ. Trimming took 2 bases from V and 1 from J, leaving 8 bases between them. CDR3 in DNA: TGTGCCAGCAGCTTACGAGGACAGAACACCGGGGAGCTGTTTTTT. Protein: CASSLRGQNTGELFF. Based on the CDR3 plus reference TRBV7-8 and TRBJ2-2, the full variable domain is GAGVSQSPRYKVAKRGQDVALRCDPISGHVSLFWYQQALGQGPEFLTYFQNEAQLDKSGLPSDRFFAERPEGSVSTLKIQRTQQEDSAVYLCASSLRGQNTGELFFGEGSRLTVL.

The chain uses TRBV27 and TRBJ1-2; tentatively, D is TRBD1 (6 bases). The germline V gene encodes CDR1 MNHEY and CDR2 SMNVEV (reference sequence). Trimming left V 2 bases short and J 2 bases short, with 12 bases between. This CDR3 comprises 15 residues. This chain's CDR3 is CASSLAGATNYGYTF. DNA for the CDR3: TGTGCCAGCAGTTTAGCAGGGGCCACCAACTATGGCTACACCTTC.

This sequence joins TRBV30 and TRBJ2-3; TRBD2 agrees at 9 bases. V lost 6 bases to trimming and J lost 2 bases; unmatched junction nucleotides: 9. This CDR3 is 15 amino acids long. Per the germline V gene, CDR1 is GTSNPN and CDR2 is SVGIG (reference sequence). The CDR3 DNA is TGTGCCTGCTCCACACTAGCGGGCAACACAGATACGCAGTATTTT. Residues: CACSTLAGNTDTQYF. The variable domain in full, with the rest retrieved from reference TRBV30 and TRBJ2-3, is SQTIHQWPATLVQPVGSPLSLECTVEGTSNPNLYWYRQAAGRGLQLLFYSVGIGQISSEVPQNLSASRPQDRQFILSSKKLLLSDSGFYLCACSTLAGNTDTQYFGPGTRLTVL.

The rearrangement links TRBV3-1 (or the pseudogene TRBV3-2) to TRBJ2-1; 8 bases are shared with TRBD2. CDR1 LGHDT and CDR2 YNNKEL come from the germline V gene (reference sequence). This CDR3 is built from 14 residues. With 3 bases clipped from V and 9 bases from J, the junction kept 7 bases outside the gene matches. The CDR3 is CASSQVAGSREQFF. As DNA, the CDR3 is TGTGCCAGCAGCCAGGTAGCGGGAAGTCGTGAGCAGTTCTTC.

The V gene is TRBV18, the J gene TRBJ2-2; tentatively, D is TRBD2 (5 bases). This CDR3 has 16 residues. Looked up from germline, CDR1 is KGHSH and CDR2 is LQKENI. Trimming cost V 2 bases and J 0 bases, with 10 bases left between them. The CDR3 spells CASSPAETTNTGELFF. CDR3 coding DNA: TGTGCCAGCTCACCAGCAGAGACTACGAACACCGGGGAGCTGTTTTTT.

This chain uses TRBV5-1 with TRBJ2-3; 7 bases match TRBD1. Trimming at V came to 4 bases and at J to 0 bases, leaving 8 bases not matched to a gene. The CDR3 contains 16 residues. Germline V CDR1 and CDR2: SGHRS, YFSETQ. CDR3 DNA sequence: TGCGCCAGCAGCCCGCTGAGGGGACAGAGCACAGATACGCAGTATTTT. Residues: CASSPLRGQSTDTQYF.

The DNA of the CDR3 is TGTGCCAGCAGCCACTTACAGGGGGCGGAAGGCTACACCTTC. Translating it yields CASSHLQGAEGYTF. The V call is TRBV14, the J call TRBJ1-2; 9 nucleotides agree with TRBD1. There are 14 residues in the CDR3. CDR1 is SGHDN, CDR2 FVKESK, per germline. V lost 3 bases and J lost 8; bases outside the gene matches: 7.

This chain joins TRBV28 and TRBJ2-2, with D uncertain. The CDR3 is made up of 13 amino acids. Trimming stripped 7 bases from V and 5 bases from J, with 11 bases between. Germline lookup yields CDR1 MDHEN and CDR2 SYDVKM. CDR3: CASTTTRTGELFF. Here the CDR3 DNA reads TGTGCCAGCACCACCACTCGAACCGGGGAGCTGTTTTTT. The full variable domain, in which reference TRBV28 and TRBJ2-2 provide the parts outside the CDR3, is DVKVTQSSRYLVKRTGEKVFLECVQDMDHENMFWYRQDPGLGLRLIYFSYDVKMKEKGDIPEGYSVSREKKERFSLILESASTNQTSMYLCASTTTRTGELFFGEGSRLTVL.

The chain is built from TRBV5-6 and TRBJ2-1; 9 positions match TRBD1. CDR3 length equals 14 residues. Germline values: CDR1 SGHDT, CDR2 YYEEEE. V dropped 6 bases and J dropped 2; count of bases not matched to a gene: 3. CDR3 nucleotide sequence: TGTGCCAGCAAAGGGACAGGGCCCTACAATGAGCAGTTCTTC. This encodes CASKGTGPYNEQFF.

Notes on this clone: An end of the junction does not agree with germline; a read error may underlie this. The CDR3 DNA is TGTGCCAGCAGCTTACCCGGACTAGTCACAGATACGCAGTATTTT. Amino acid sequence: CASSLPGLVTDTQYF. V and J are TRBV5-1 and TRBJ2-3; the match to TRBD2 covers 7 bases. The CDR3 is 15 residues long. Germline CDR1 SGHRS, CDR2 YFSETQ.